A selection of T cell receptor beta chains follows, all from one sample in a study of CD8+ T cells in alopecia areata. Repertoires were generated with immunoSEQ multiplex PCR, while TCRdb's copy carries only in-frame clones and drops some. The table includes a few hundred thousand clones, roughly two thirds detected once. The source material was CD4+ T cells sorted from blood, sampled at week 0. Receptor source: a human donor with alopecia areata. Both conserved end residues are part of each CDR3. Each record gives: J gene, V gene, clone size, D gene, CDR3 DNA, CDR3 protein. D genes are given only for firm matches. Clone size, where shown, is once, few, many, or a class for clones that have expanded.

TRBJ2-2,TRBV30,.,.,TGTGCCGCACGGGGGCGCACCGGGGAGCTGTTTTTT,CAARGRTGELFF
TRBJ1-2,TRBV30,.,.,TGTGCCTGGAGTGTAATCCGGGGAACCTATGGCTACACCTTC,CAWSVIRGTYGYTF
TRBJ2-7,TRBV15,few,TRBD1,TGTGCCACCAGCAGCACTAGGACAGGGCGTTACGAGCAGTACTTC,CATSSTRTGRYEQYF
TRBJ1-2,TRBV6-6,.,.,TGTGCCAGCAGTTACTCGTACGACAGGTCGAACTACACCTTC,CASSYSYDRSNYTF
TRBJ1-1,TRBV11-2,.,.,TGTGCCAGCAGCCCGGGGGCCTCGAACACTGAAGCTTTCTTT,CASSPGASNTEAFF
TRBJ2-1,TRBV6-6,.,.,TGTGCCACCCTGCACGATCAGGGGAACAATGAGCAGTTCTTC,CATLHDQGNNEQFF
TRBJ1-1,TRBV5-1,.,.,TGCGCCAGCAGCTCCCCAGATACAGGACCTTTGACTGAAGCTTTCTTT,CASSSPDTGPLTEAFF
TRBJ1-6,TRBV9,.,.,TGTGCCAGCAGCGTAGGTCGTGGAGGCACCTATAATTCACCCCTCCACTTT,CASSVGRGGTYNSPLHF
TRBJ2-3,TRBV5-1,.,TRBD1,TGCGCCAGCAGCGGGCGACAGGGTAACACAGATACGCAGTATTTT,CASSGRQGNTDTQYF
TRBJ2-4,TRBV10-3,many,TRBD1,TGTGCCATCAGTGACCGGGACAGGGACAACATTCAGTACTTC,CAISDRDRDNIQYF
TRBJ2-2,TRBV5-6,.,.,TGTGCCAGCAGCTTAGCCGGGGAGCTGTTTTTT,CASSLAGELFF
TRBJ2-3,TRBV11-1,.,TRBD1,TGTGCCAGCAGCTCCTGGACAGGGGGCCGTAGCACAGATACGCAGTATTTT,CASSSWTGGRSTDTQYF
TRBJ1-1,TRBV29-1,.,.,TGCAGCGTTGGGAGGGAGGGAGGCACTGAAGCTTTCTTT,CSVGREGGTEAFF
TRBJ2-3,TRBV29-1,.,TRBD2,TGCAGCGTCGTAGGACTAGCGGGGTACACAGATACGCAGTATTTT,CSVVGLAGYTDTQYF
TRBJ1-5,TRBV30,.,TRBD1,TGTGCCTGGAGTGTACCCCCCACAGGGGTTGGCAATCAGCCCCAGCATTTT,CAWSVPPTGVGNQPQHF
TRBJ1-2,TRBV29-1,.,.,TGCATCGTGACGACAGCCTATGGCTACACCTTC,CIVTTAYGYTF
TRBJ1-6,TRBV6-6,few,TRBD1,TGTGCCACGGGGTCAGACAGGGGGGTATCACCCCTCCACTTT,CATGSDRGVSPLHF
TRBJ2-5,TRBV30,.,.,TGTGCCTGGAGCGGGATGGCGGAGACCCAGTACTTC,CAWSGMAETQYF
TRBJ1-1,TRBV12-2,.,.,TGTGCAACAACGTTGAACACTGAAGCTTTCTTT,CATTLNTEAFF
TRBJ2-1,TRBV30,once,.,TGTGCCTGGAGGTTACGTTGGGGTGAGCAGTTCTTC,CAWRLRWGEQFF
TRBJ1-2,TRBV25-1,.,TRBD1,TGTGCCAGCCGAGAGACAGGGGCCTATGGCTACACCTTC,CASRETGAYGYTF
TRBJ1-5,TRBV7-9,.,.,TGTGCCAGCAGCCTGGACGCTAGCAATCAGCCCCAGCATTTT,CASSLDASNQPQHF
TRBJ2-7,TRBV29-1,.,.,TGCAGCGTTGACCTGGGTAAGCGGGACGAGCAGTACTTC,CSVDLGKRDEQYF